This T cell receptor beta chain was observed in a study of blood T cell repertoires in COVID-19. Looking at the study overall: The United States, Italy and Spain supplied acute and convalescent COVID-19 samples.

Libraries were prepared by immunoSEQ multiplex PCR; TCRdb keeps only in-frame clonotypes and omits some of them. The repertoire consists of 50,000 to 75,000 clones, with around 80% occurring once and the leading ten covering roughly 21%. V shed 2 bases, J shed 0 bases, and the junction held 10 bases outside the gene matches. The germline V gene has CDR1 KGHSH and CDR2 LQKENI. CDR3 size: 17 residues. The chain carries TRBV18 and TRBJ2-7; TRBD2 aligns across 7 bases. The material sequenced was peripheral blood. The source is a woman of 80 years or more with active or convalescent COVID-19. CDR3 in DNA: TGTGCCAGCTCACCAGCTCGGGGGGAGGAATACTCCTACGAGCAGTACTTC. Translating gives CASSPARGEEYSYEQYF.